This TCR beta chain stems from a study of early T cells in non-severe SARS-CoV-2 infection. About the research overall: It was bulk RNA from unsorted whole blood that was sequenced, and the chains were unpaired.

TCRdb used MiXCR to reprocess the 5' RACE reads, holding one entry per CDR3 protein. The sample holds more than 30,000 distinct CDR3 sequences, roughly 5.9% seen once. Ten or more counts support this clonotype. The CDR3 has 15 residues. The V gene end was trimmed by 4 bases and the J gene end by 4 bases; junction bases not matched to a gene: 4. Germline V lookup: CDR1 WSHSY, CDR2 SAAADI. Sequences were obtained from whole blood. This TCR came from an adult who was a healthcare worker with PCR-confirmed SARS-CoV-2 infection or an uninfected control (not recorded which). The V gene is TRBV10-2, the J gene TRBJ2-3, with 11 bases lining up with TRBD2. The CDR3 here is CASSGSGRGADTQYF. Written as DNA, the CDR3 is TGCGCCAGCAGTGGTAGCGGGAGGGGCGCAGATACGCAGTATTTT.